This entry lists 19 T cell receptor beta chains sequenced from one sample in a study of blood T cell repertoires in COVID-19. Assay used: immunoSEQ multiplex PCR; TCRdb lists only in-frame clones, some missing. The sample contains some 250,000 clones, around 89% of which appear only once. The specimen sequenced was PBMCs or T cells enriched from blood (not recorded which). These TCRs come from a middle-aged man who had recovered from COVID-19.

The CDR3 is CASSKEERGTNTGELFF. The CDR3 nucleotides read TGTGCCAGCAGCAAAGAGGAGCGGGGGACGAACACCGGGGAGCTGTTTTTT. The chain links TRBV21-1 to TRBJ2-2; no DNA check was done on the table's D call, TRBD2. TRBV21-1 is a known pseudogene. CDR3 length: 17 amino acids.

As for this clone: This CDR3 is also generated by other DNA sequences in the sample. The rearrangement uses TRBV28 and TRBJ2-1, with 16 nucleotides matching TRBD2. V lost 6 bases and J lost 9; bases outside the gene matches: 2. CDR3 length: 14 amino acids. Germline CDR1 MDHEN, CDR2 SYDVKM. In DNA form, the CDR3 reads TGTGCCAGCAGGGGACTAGCGGGAGGGAGTGAGCAGTTCTTC. This gives the protein CASRGLAGGSEQFF.

This chain connects TRBV27 to TRBJ2-7; the D gene is possibly TRBD2 (6 bases). Germline CDR1 is MNHEY and CDR2 is SMNVEV (reference sequence). This CDR3 is built from 15 residues. The V and J ends lost 0 bases and 0 bases respectively, with 9 bases between them. The CDR3 sequence is CASSLSDGSSYEQYF. The CDR3 nucleotides are TGTGCCAGCAGTTTATCAGACGGGAGCTCCTACGAGCAGTACTTC.

The rearrangement links TRBV28 to TRBJ2-4, with TRBD1 matching over 7 bases. The V gene's germline CDR1 is MDHEN and CDR2 SYDVKM. This CDR3 contains 15 residues. V lost 6 bases and J lost 4; bases outside the gene matches: 9. CDR3 sequence reads: CASRHKDRAKNIQYF. The DNA of the CDR3 is TGTGCCAGCAGACATAAAGACAGGGCGAAAAACATTCAGTACTTC.

The chain carries TRBV6-5 and TRBJ2-6; D may be TRBD2 (6 bases). This CDR3 is built from 16 residues. Per the germline V gene, CDR1 is MNHEY and CDR2 is SVGAGI. V was cut by 0 bases and J by 2 bases, with 8 bases left in between. In DNA form, the CDR3 reads TGTGCCAGCAGTTACTCGCGGAGGGCTGGGGCCAACGTCCTGACTTTC. As protein: CASSYSRRAGANVLTF.

The gene calls are TRBV5-6 and TRBJ2-5; 8 nucleotides agree with TRBD1. V gave up 5 bases and J gave up 5 bases; unmatched junction bases: 8. Germline V lookup: CDR1 SGHDT, CDR2 YYEEEE. The CDR3 covers 14 residues. CDR3 in amino acids: CASSRGQGLETQYF. The CDR3 DNA follows: TGTGCCAGCAGTAGAGGACAGGGTTTGGAGACCCAGTACTTC.

V and J are TRBV19 and TRBJ2-1, with TRBD2 matching 10 bases. The CDR3 length is 18 residues. The ends lost 4 bases at V and 6 bases at J; junction bases unmatched: 15. Germline-derived CDR1 and CDR2 are LNHDA and SQIVND (reference sequence). CDR3 coding DNA: TGTGCCAGTAGTAGCCCACTAGCGGGACCCGTGGGCTCCAATGAGCAGTTCTTC. Protein product: CASSSPLAGPVGSNEQFF.

The chain employs TRBV19 and TRBJ1-5, with 7 nucleotides matching TRBD1. The CDR3 contains 15 residues. Germline values: CDR1 LNHDA, CDR2 SQIVND (reference sequence). Trimming removed 7 bases from V and 1 base from J; junction bases left unmatched: 7. The CDR3 region is CASKRQGRSNQPQHF. CDR3 DNA: TGTGCCAGTAAGAGACAGGGACGGAGCAATCAGCCCCAGCATTTT.

This clone was observed a single time. The gene calls are TRBV5-1 and TRBJ1-1, with 8 bases aligning to TRBD1. CDR3 length equals 16 residues. The trim removed 5 bases at V and 2 bases at J, leaving 11 bases unmatched. CDR1 SGHRS and CDR2 YFSETQ come from the germline V gene. CDR3 in amino acids: CASSRTGNLLNTEAFF. CDR3 bases: TGCGCCAGCAGTCGGACAGGGAACCTACTTAACACTGAAGCTTTCTTT.

The V gene is TRBV28, the J gene TRBJ1-5; TRBD1 matches at 9 bases. V lost 6 bases, J lost 3 bases, and 6 bases stayed unmatched. This CDR3 has 15 residues. Germline V gene sequence: CDR1 MDHEN, CDR2 SYDVKM. CDR3 nucleotide sequence: TGTGCCAGCAGGTTGACAGGGGGGGTCAATCAGCCCCAGCATTTT. This gives the protein CASRLTGGVNQPQHF.

This rearrangement joins TRBV7-8 to TRBJ1-6, with D possibly matching TRBD1 (5 bases). Per the germline V gene, CDR1 is SGHVS and CDR2 is FQNEAQ. The CDR3 spans 15 residues. The germline V and J ends were trimmed by 0 bases and 13 bases, with 16 bases remaining between them. The CDR3 protein is CASSLAPRAQVPLHF. DNA for the CDR3: TGTGCCAGCAGCTTAGCCCCCAGGGCTCAAGTTCCCCTCCACTTT.

The V gene is TRBV2, the J gene TRBJ1-3, with D tentatively TRBD1 (5 bases). Between the trimmed V and J ends, which lost 8 bases and 0 bases, there was a span of 17 bases. Germline CDR1 is SNHLY and CDR2 is FYNNEI. The length of the CDR3 is 16 residues. The CDR3 loop is CASEPREGDSGNTIYF. As DNA, the CDR3 is TGTGCCAGCGAACCCCGTGAAGGGGACTCTGGAAACACCATATATTTT.

V and J are TRBV7-8 and TRBJ2-5; 9 bases agree with TRBD1. Germline V lookup: CDR1 SGHVS, CDR2 FQNEAQ. V lost 5 bases, J lost 5 bases, and 3 bases stayed unmatched. This CDR3 has 13 amino acids. CDR3 loop: CASSVDRGETQYF. CDR3 sequence (DNA): TGTGCCAGCAGCGTGGACAGGGGTGAGACCCAGTACTTC.

This sequence joins TRBV28 and TRBJ2-1, with 11 positions matching TRBD2. Trimming took 8 bases from V and 5 from J; bases not matched to a gene: 8. The germline CDR1 and CDR2 sequences are MDHEN and SYDVKM. This CDR3 is 15 amino acids long. The DNA for the CDR3 is TGTGCCAGCCGGAACGGACTAGCGGGCCACAATGAGCAGTTCTTC. Protein product: CASRNGLAGHNEQFF.

In this sample, this clone turned up once. The DNA of the CDR3 is TGTGCCAGCAGTGAATGGGACAGGAACTATGGCTACACCTTC. As protein: CASSEWDRNYGYTF. This chain joins TRBV25-1 and TRBJ1-2; 8 bases map to TRBD1. Germline V gene lookup returns CDR1 MGHDK and CDR2 SYGVNS. This CDR3 has 14 residues. Trimming at V came to 1 base and at J to 2 bases, leaving 0 bases not matched to a gene.

The rearrangement joins TRBV6-2 or TRBV6-3 to TRBJ2-2; 8 bases fit TRBD1. V trimming: 0 bases; J trimming: 5 bases; junction bases outside the gene matches: 5. Germline CDR1 and CDR2: MNHEY and SVGEGT. This CDR3 has 16 residues. CDR3 coding DNA: TGTGCCAGCAGTTACTCGCCAGGGGGCCGTACCGGGGAGCTGTTTTTT. Amino acids: CASSYSPGGRTGELFF.

The genes are TRBV6-5 and TRBJ1-2, with 7 bases identical to TRBD1. The CDR3 runs 15 residues. V was pared by 2 bases and J by 6 bases, with 9 bases of the junction left unmatched. CDR1 and CDR2 (germline): MNHEY, SVGAGI. In DNA, the CDR3 is TGTGCCAGCAGTTACGCACCACAGGGGTTCGATGGCTACACCTTC. Its translation: CASSYAPQGFDGYTF.

Turning to this clone: Other nucleotide sequences from this sample produce the same CDR3. The rearrangement links TRBV6-2 or TRBV6-3 to TRBJ2-7; no reliable D call. In germline, CDR1 is MNHEY, CDR2 SVGEGT. CDR3 length: 11 amino acids. Trimming removed 4 bases at V and 2 bases at J, with 3 bases between. The CDR3 sequence is CASSFTYEQYF. CDR3 DNA: TGTGCCAGCAGTTTTACCTACGAGCAGTACTTC.

The rearrangement joins TRBV10-1 to TRBJ2-1; TRBD2 matches 10 bases. V was clipped by 0 bases and J by 2 bases; unmatched bases: 1. CDR1 is WNHNN and CDR2 is SYGVQD in the germline V gene (reference sequence). CDR3 size: 16 residues. In DNA, the CDR3 is TGCGCCAGCAGTGAGTCTCTAGCGGGAGCCTACAATGAGCAGTTCTTC. The encoded protein is CASSESLAGAYNEQFF.